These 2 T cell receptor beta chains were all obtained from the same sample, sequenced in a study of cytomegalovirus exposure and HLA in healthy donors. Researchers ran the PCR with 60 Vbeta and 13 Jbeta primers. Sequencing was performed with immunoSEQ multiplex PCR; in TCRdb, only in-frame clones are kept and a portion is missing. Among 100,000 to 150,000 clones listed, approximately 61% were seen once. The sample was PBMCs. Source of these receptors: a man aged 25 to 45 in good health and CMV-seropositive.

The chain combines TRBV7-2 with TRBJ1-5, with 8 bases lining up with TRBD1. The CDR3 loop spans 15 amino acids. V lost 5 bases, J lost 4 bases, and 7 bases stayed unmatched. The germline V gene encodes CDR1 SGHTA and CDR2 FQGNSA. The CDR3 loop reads CASSIGTGRNQPQHF. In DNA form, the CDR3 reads TGTGCCAGCAGCATCGGGACAGGACGGAATCAGCCCCAGCATTTT.

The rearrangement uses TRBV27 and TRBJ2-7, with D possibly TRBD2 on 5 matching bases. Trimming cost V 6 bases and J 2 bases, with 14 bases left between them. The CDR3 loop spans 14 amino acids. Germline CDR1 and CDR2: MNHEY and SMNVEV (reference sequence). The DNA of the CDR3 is TGTGCCAGCAGATCTTACCGGGATACCTACGAGCAGTACTTC. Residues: CASRSYRDTYEQYF.